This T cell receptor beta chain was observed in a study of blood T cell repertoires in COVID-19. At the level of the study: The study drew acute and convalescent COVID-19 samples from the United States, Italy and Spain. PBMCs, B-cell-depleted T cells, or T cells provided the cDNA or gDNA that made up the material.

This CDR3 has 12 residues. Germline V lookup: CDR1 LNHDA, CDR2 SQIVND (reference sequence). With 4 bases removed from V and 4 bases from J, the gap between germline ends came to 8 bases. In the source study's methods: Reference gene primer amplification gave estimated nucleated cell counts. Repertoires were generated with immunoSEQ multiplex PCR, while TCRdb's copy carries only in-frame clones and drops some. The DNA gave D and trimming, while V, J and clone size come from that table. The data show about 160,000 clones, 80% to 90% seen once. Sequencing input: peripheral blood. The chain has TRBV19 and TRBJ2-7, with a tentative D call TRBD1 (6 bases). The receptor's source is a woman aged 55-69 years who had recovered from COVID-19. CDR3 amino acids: CASSNTGYEQYF. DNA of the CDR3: TGTGCCAGTAGTAATACAGGGTACGAGCAGTACTTC.